A selection of T cell receptor beta chains follows, all from one sample in a study of T cell repertoires in aging, cancer and after chemotherapy. Using its own MiXCR run on the multiplex PCR reads, TCRdb lists one record per CDR3 protein. The sample lists approximately 8,600 distinct CDR3 sequences; just under 25% were seen once. Sample: blood. These receptors were collected from a human donor with a blood cancer. CDR3s leave out the opening cysteine and the closing phenylalanine or tryptophan. Fields, in order: J gene, V gene, D gene, CDR3 protein. D genes are given only for firm matches.

>TRBJ2-3|TRBV5-6|TRBD1
ASSLGTELPDTQY
>TRBJ1-2|TRBV29-1|TRBD1
SVVDRDNYGYT
>TRBJ2-7|TRBV12-3/TRBV12-4|NA
ASKDNSYEQY
>TRBJ1-4|TRBV19|NA
ASSGLREKLF
>TRBJ1-2|TRBV19|NA
ASSIVSANYGYT
>TRBJ2-3|TRBV27|NA
ASRARYGLSTDTQY
>TRBJ1-1|TRBV7-2|NA
ASSLDTEAF
>TRBJ1-2|TRBV20-1|NA
SAREVGGGIYGYT
>TRBJ1-1|TRBV12-3/TRBV12-4|NA
ASSFRGANTEAF
>TRBJ1-5|TRBV7-2|TRBD1
ASSASYLSGTVSNQPQH
>TRBJ2-2|TRBV7-2|NA
ASSLARSENTGELF
>TRBJ1-2|TRBV10-3|NA
AIRLGGDYGYT
>TRBJ1-2|TRBV27|NA
ASSYIPTGGADGYT
>TRBJ2-5|TRBV6-2/TRBV6-3|NA
ASSLGGRAETQY
>TRBJ2-5|TRBV14|NA
ASSQGLGGGAETQY
>TRBJ2-4|TRBV28|NA
ASSEAGKGIIQY
>TRBJ2-3|TRBV29-1|NA
SVDDNGADTQY
>TRBJ1-2|TRBV19|TRBD1
ASRTGQGYGYT
>TRBJ2-7|TRBV6-5|NA
ASSYSAGGGSYEQY
>TRBJ1-5|TRBV28|NA
ASRKTGSNQPQH
>TRBJ1-2|TRBV10-3|NA
AISGGTAGYT
>TRBJ2-7|TRBV7-9|NA
ASSLVSARLGSYEQY
>TRBJ1-1|TRBV30|NA
AWSVNTEAF
>TRBJ1-1|TRBV15|TRBD1
ATSRVGRGKGAF
>TRBJ2-3|TRBV6-5|TRBD2
ASSYSSGSGGDTQY
>TRBJ2-7|TRBV27|NA
ASSTSGYEQY
>TRBJ2-7|TRBV7-6|NA
ASSLGSSNEQY
>TRBJ2-3|TRBV12-3/TRBV12-4|NA
ASSLVLAKSTDTQY
>TRBJ2-3|TRBV6-5|TRBD2
ASQLAGAADTQY
>TRBJ1-5|TRBV27|NA
ASSPGTEYQPQH